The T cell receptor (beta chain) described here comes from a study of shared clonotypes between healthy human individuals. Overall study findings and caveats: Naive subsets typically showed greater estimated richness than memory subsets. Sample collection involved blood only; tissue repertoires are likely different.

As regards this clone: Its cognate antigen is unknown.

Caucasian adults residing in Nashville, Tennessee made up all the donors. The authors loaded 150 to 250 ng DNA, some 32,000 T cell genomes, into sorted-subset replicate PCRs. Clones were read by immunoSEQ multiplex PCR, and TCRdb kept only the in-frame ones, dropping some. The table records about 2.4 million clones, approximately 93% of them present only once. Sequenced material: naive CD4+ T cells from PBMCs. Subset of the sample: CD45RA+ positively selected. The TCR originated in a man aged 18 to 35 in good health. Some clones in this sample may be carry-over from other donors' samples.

The CDR3 is CASRSGGTTDTQYF. In nucleotides, the CDR3 is TGTGCCAGCCGAAGCGGTGGCACCACAGATACGCAGTATTTT. The chain joins TRBV7-3 to TRBJ2-3; possibly TRBD2 for D (5 bases). The length of the CDR3 is 14 residues. The germline gives CDR1 SGHTA, CDR2 FQGTGA. V was cut by 8 bases and J by 2 bases, with 14 bases left in between.